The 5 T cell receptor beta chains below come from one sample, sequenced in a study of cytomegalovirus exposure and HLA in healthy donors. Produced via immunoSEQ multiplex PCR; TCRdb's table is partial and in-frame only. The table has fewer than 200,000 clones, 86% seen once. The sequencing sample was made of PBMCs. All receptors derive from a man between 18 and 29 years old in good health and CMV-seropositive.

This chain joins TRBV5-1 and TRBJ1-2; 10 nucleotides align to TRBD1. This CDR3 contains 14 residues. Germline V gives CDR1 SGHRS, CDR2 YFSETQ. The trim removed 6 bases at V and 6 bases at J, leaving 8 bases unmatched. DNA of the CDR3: TGCGCCAGCACGAAGCCCGGGACAGGGGATGGCTACACCTTC. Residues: CASTKPGTGDGYTF.

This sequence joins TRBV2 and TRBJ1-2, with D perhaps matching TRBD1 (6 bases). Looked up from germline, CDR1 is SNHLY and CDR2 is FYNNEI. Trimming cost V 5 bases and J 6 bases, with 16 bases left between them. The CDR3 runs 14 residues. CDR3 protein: CASSRQVVRNGYTF. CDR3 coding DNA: TGTGCCAGCAGTCGACAGGTCGTGAGGAATGGCTACACCTTC.

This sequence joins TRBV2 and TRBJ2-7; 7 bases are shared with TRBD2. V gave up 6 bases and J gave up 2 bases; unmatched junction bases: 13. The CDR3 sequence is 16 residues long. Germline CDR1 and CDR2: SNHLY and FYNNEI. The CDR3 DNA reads TGTGCCAGCAGGGCCCTGGGGGGGGACCCCACCTACGAGCAGTACTTC. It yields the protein CASRALGGDPTYEQYF.

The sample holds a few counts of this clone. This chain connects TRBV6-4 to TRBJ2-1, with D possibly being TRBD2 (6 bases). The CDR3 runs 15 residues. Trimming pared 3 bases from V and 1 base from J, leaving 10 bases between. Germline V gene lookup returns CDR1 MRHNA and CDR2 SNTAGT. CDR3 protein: CASSERAGSYNEQFF. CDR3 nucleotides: TGTGCCAGCAGTGAACGGGCGGGATCCTACAATGAGCAGTTCTTC.

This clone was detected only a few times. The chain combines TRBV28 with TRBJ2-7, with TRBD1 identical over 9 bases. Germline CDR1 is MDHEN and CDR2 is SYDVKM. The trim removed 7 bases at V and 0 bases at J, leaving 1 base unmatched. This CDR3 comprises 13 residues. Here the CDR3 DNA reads TGTGCCAGCACGGGACAGGGCTCCTACGAGCAGTACTTC. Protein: CASTGQGSYEQYF.